The rows below give T cell receptor beta chains drawn from one sample of a study of post-analysis software for immune sequencing data. One entry per CDR3 protein results from TCRdb running MiXCR on the PCR reads. The sample has fewer than 900,000 distinct CDR3 sequences; around 45% are singletons. The sequencing input was blood. These receptors all stem from a girl aged 5-17 years with multiple sclerosis. Both conserved end residues are trimmed from each CDR3. Fields, in order: V gene, J gene, CDR3 protein.

V: TRBV25-1; J: -; CDR3: ASSELGTIPYEQY
V: TRBV29-1; J: TRBJ2-4; CDR3: SVEDRGDKNIQY
V: TRBV3-1; J: TRBJ2-1; CDR3: ASSQDTGDEQF
V: TRBV29-1; J: TRBJ2-3; CDR3: SVDGLAGWVDTQY
V: TRBV28; J: TRBJ1-1; CDR3: ASSLSGPRTEAF
V: TRBV3-1; J: TRBJ2-3; CDR3: ASSQDLVSGADTQY
V: TRBV6-5; J: TRBJ1-1; CDR3: ASSPRTTMNTEAF
V: TRBV27; J: TRBJ1-6; CDR3: ASSFRPGERNSPLH
V: TRBV7-8; J: TRBJ2-6; CDR3: ASSLGALSGANVLT
V: TRBV20-1; J: TRBJ1-4; CDR3: SAPPEGNEKLF
V: TRBV13; J: TRBJ2-5; CDR3: ASSLWGGYQETQY
V: TRBV7-6; J: TRBJ2-1; CDR3: ASSLAWQGADNEQF
V: TRBV12-5; J: TRBJ2-7; CDR3: ASGLPLTRDSSYEQY
V: TRBV7-2; J: TRBJ2-5; CDR3: ASSGRLAGYQETQY
V: TRBV11-1; J: TRBJ2-7; CDR3: ASSWGQGYEQY
V: TRBV10-3; J: TRBJ2-2; CDR3: TISGGLAGGSNTGELF
V: TRBV5-1; J: TRBJ2-1; CDR3: ASSRSGTASSSYNEQF
V: TRBV5-1; J: TRBJ2-1; CDR3: ASSSGLAGGFSYNEQF
V: TRBV3-1; J: TRBJ2-1; CDR3: ASSHRAGYNEQF
V: TRBV6-5; J: TRBJ2-7; CDR3: ASSYLDGTSGTYEQY
V: TRBV12-3/TRBV12-4; J: TRBJ2-3; CDR3: ASSWTSGSNLTDTQY
V: TRBV30; J: TRBJ1-3; CDR3: AWNFHGRNTIY
V: TRBV27; J: TRBJ2-1; CDR3: ASSFGPAGAGYNEQF
V: TRBV5-6; J: TRBJ1-2; CDR3: ASSLEGAPYGYT
V: TRBV12-3/TRBV12-4; J: TRBJ2-7; CDR3: ASKLAGGNEQY
V: TRBV28; J: TRBJ2-5; CDR3: ASSEAGGFVNEQY
V: TRBV10-3; J: TRBJ2-3; CDR3: ATETGEDTQY
V: TRBV5-8; J: -; CDR3: ASSLWTQY
V: TRBV28; J: TRBJ1-6; CDR3: ASRSGQFNSPLH
V: TRBV2; J: TRBJ2-7; CDR3: ASSAQDVYEQY
V: TRBV24-1; J: TRBJ2-4; CDR3: ATPPSGSAERAKNIQY
V: TRBV12-3/TRBV12-4; J: TRBJ2-5; CDR3: ASSSRTGKQY
V: TRBV27; J: TRBJ1-2; CDR3: ASREGGANYGYT
V: TRBV11-1; J: TRBJ2-7; CDR3: ASSLARGGEQY
V: TRBV6-2/TRBV6-3; J: TRBJ1-4; CDR3: ASSYVWALNEKLF
V: TRBV7-2; J: TRBJ2-4; CDR3: ASSLPLAKNIQY
V: TRBV20-1; J: TRBJ2-1; CDR3: SVNRDYDNGQF
V: TRBV29-1; J: -; CDR3: SGSGARETQY
V: TRBV7-7; J: TRBJ2-1; CDR3: ASSPTMRRGLDEQF
V: TRBV9; J: TRBJ2-1; CDR3: ASSVARLTSGRNEQF
V: TRBV12-3/TRBV12-4; J: TRBJ2-3; CDR3: ASSPSGDGDTQY
V: TRBV7-9; J: TRBJ2-6; CDR3: ASSLTTRDFAGANVLT
V: TRBV5-6; J: TRBJ2-1; CDR3: ASKWTSGPYNEQF
V: TRBV10-3; J: TRBJ2-1; CDR3: AISEQRAGSYNEQF
V: TRBV12-3/TRBV12-4; J: TRBJ2-1; CDR3: ASSFGTSGNNEQF
V: TRBV5-1; J: TRBJ2-1; CDR3: ASSQGLSSGIVF
V: TRBV9; J: TRBJ2-5; CDR3: ASSTRTSGGEQETQY
V: TRBV4-1; J: TRBJ2-7; CDR3: ASSQESANGHEQY
V: TRBV10-3; J: TRBJ2-7; CDR3: AISSGTLINYEQY
V: TRBV29-1; J: TRBJ2-7; CDR3: SVAGTGERGYEQY
V: TRBV5-5; J: TRBJ2-4; CDR3: ASSWGDRADGENIQY
V: TRBV29-1; J: TRBJ2-7; CDR3: SVEGPLSSGSKDYEQY
V: TRBV5-6; J: TRBJ2-7; CDR3: ASRMGSYEQY
V: TRBV12-3/TRBV12-4; J: TRBJ2-7; CDR3: ASTDRGYEQY
V: TRBV29-1; J: TRBJ1-1; CDR3: SVVEERQAF
V: TRBV15; J: TRBJ1-2; CDR3: ATRGPTYGYT
V: TRBV12-3/TRBV12-4; J: TRBJ2-4; CDR3: ASSYGAAKNIQY
V: TRBV11-2; J: TRBJ2-3; CDR3: ASSSTGRLDETQY
V: TRBV7-2; J: TRBJ2-1; CDR3: ASSLGPERFPEQF
V: TRBV5-5; J: TRBJ1-5; CDR3: ASSPGDRGRTGNQPQH